This T cell receptor (beta chain) comes out of a study of blood T cell repertoires in COVID-19. Overall study: Spain, Italy and the United States supplied samples that represented acute and convalescent COVID-19. PBMCs, B-cell-depleted T cells, or T cells provided the cDNA or gDNA that made up the material.

This clone has just one count. As processed by the authors: Estimates of nucleated cell counts were drawn from the amplification of reference gene primers. Only in-frame clones appear in the TCRdb table, and some are missing; sequencing was by immunoSEQ multiplex PCR. The DNA gave D and trimming, while V, J and clone size come from that table. The sample lists under 300,000 clones, around 90% occurring once. Germline assignment: CDR1 SEHNR and CDR2 FQNEAQ (reference sequence). Trimming cost V 4 bases and J 8 bases, with 14 bases left between them. The CDR3 loop spans 14 amino acids. The clonotype originates from a woman aged 70-85 years with active or convalescent COVID-19. The sequencing input was peripheral blood. This chain uses TRBV7-9 with TRBJ1-4, with D unresolved. CDR3 amino acids: CASSSGEGFEKLFF. The CDR3 DNA sequence: TGTGCCAGCAGCTCCGGGGAGGGATTCGAAAAACTGTTTTTT.